This T cell receptor beta chain derives from a study of beta chain features in type 1 diabetes. Study-level background: Across all samples, some 98 million sorted cells were examined. General observations from the study: High TCR expression in some cells could lead to their over-representation in cDNA sequencing. In all four CD4+ subsets, TCRB CDR3 length was significantly, moderately reduced in type 1 diabetes.

What was sequenced were expressed TCRB transcripts, since all of the isolated RNA had been reverse transcribed. Sequenced by immunoSEQ multiplex PCR; TCRdb stores in-frame clones only, minus some. The table lists fewer than 500,000 clones, approximately 15% of them singletons. Looked up from germline, CDR1 is SGHAT and CDR2 is FQNNGV. V shed 5 bases and J 11 bases; nucleotides not matched to a gene: 5. The CDR3 spans 12 residues. A word on this clone: What it binds is not known.

The TCR was taken from a man aged 30-40 years in good health. The chain employs TRBV11-2 and TRBJ1-1, with 10 bases fitting TRBD1. The sequenced material came from naive CD4+ T cells from blood. The DNA of the CDR3 is TGTGCCAGCAGCCGACCGGGACAGGGGGCTTTCTTT. It encodes CASSRPGQGAFF.